The T cell receptor beta chain described here comes from a study of T cell responses to AZD1222 COVID-19 vaccine. Whole-study results and caveats: Close to half of all spike-specific TCRs reportedly target regions of the variants that are unmutated.

This clone was observed a few times. Its target is unknown. V lost 4 bases to trimming and J lost 0 bases, with 6 bases between them. Germline V gives CDR1 SNHLY, CDR2 FYNNEI. The CDR3 is 14 amino acids. TCRdb's table, derived via immunoSEQ multiplex PCR, lists solely in-frame clones and lacks some. The profile shows about 77,000 clones, more than 90% of them singletons. Second-dose intervals near 4 or 12 weeks were combined. The V gene is TRBV2, the J gene TRBJ1-4; no definite D call. The material was peripheral blood, obtained 28 days after the second AZD1222 dose. This clonotype originated in an adult who received the AZD1222 COVID-19 vaccine. CDR3 in amino acids: CASSVSSTNEKLFF. The CDR3 DNA sequence: TGTGCCAGCAGTGTGTCTTCAACTAATGAAAAACTGTTTTTT.